This TCR beta chain is from a study of tumor-infiltrating lymphocytes in primary liver carcinoma. Study-level information: Tissue type made little difference to sample yields of roughly 3.5 to 7.13 million productive TCRbeta reads.

In regard to this clonotype: Antigen: not known. A single base separates this from a much larger clone, so it may be a read error. A read error is likely, as this CDR3 ends without the conserved phenylalanine or tryptophan.

General study findings and limits: Blood fell significantly below tumors in its top-250-clone fraction (p = 0.039). The study found only about 8-24% of top clones in all five tumor regions.

Unsorted bulk tissue of about 20-31 mg yielded co-extracted RNA and DNA. Primary liver carcinomas in the patients were surgically resected. Reverse transcription of about 0.5 ug total RNA with a constant-region primer produced TCR beta cDNA. Libraries of TCR beta came from three nested multiplex PCR rounds with slightly modified ARM-PCR. Primers for the first two PCR rounds were TRBV1-TRBV30 forward primers and a C-beta reverse primer (around 11 cycles per round). TCRdb independently ran MiXCR on the multiplex PCR reads; one entry per CDR3 protein. Of fewer than 200,000 distinct CDR3 sequences in the sample, around 81% are singletons; the top ten hold approximately 18%. Germline CDR1 reads SGHRS; CDR2 reads YFSETQ. The CDR3 consists of 15 residues. J lost 5 bases, V lost 0 bases, and 4 bases had no gene match.

This receptor was taken from a man in his forties or fifties with primary liver carcinoma and hepatitis B virus infection. This rearrangement joins TRBV5-1 to TRBJ2-2; TRBD2 agrees at 7 bases. Material for sequencing was tumor tissue from primary liver carcinoma. CDR3 region: CASSLERGDTGELFS. The CDR3 DNA sequence: TGCGCCAGCAGCTTGGAACGGGGGGATACCGGGGAGCTGTTTTCT.